These 22 T cell receptor beta chains were all obtained from the same sample, sequenced in a study of cytomegalovirus exposure and HLA in healthy donors. Both 60 Vbeta primers and 13 Jbeta primers went into the PCR. Profiling relied on immunoSEQ multiplex PCR, and the TCRdb table lists in-frame clones only, not all of them. The sample gives 95,000 to 150,000 clones, over 8.5% of which show up once; approximately 6% is in the top ten. Specimen: PBMCs. These receptor sequences come from a woman aged 40 to 50 in good health and CMV-seropositive.

This clone was counted between two and nine times. The gene calls are TRBV29-1 and TRBJ2-3, with TRBD2 matching over 10 bases. The junction had 7 bases not matched to a gene; V was cut back by 4 bases and J by 6 bases. The V gene's germline CDR1 is SQVTM and CDR2 ANQGSEA. The CDR3 sequence is 14 residues long. The CDR3 is CSVVVAGGRDTQYF. The CDR3 DNA is TGCAGCGTTGTCGTAGCGGGGGGACGGGATACGCAGTATTTT.

The chain couples TRBV30 to TRBJ1-1, with D unresolved. V lost 2 bases to trimming and J lost 5 bases, with 15 bases between them. The V gene's germline CDR1 is GTSNPN and CDR2 SVGIG (reference sequence). The CDR3 spans 14 residues. Here the CDR3 DNA reads TGTGCCTGGAGTAAAGGATCGGGGTGGACTGAAGCTTTCTTT. Its protein is CAWSKGSGWTEAFF.

This clone was found a few times. The rearrangement joins TRBV6-1 to TRBJ1-5; 8 bases are shared with TRBD1. This CDR3 contains 14 residues. Germline lookup yields CDR1 MNHNS and CDR2 SASEGT. V was pared by 5 bases and J by 7 bases, with 7 bases of the junction left unmatched. The CDR3 here is CASSWQGADQPQHF. CDR3 coding DNA: TGTGCCAGCAGTTGGCAGGGGGCGGACCAGCCCCAGCATTTT.

Worth noting for this clone: Other DNA sequences in the same sample also yield this CDR3. The gene calls are TRBV2 and TRBJ1-3, with D maybe TRBD1 (5 bases). This CDR3 has 13 residues. With 6 bases removed from V and 4 bases from J, the gap between germline ends came to 10 bases. The germline gives CDR1 SNHLY, CDR2 FYNNEI. The CDR3 DNA sequence: TGTGCCAGCAGCGGGGGGGACGGAAACACCATATATTTT. It translates to CASSGGDGNTIYF.

The chain combines TRBV10-3 with TRBJ1-3; D gene uncertain. CDR1 ENHRY and CDR2 SYGVKD come from the germline V gene. This CDR3 spans 14 amino acids. V was clipped by 5 bases and J by 0 bases, with 8 bases between them. CDR3 DNA: TGTGCCATCAGTCCGGGAGTCTCTGGAAACACCATATATTTT. Protein product: CAISPGVSGNTIYF.

This clone has just a few counts. The chain is built from TRBV10-2 and TRBJ2-3, with D perhaps TRBD2 (6 bases). V was trimmed by 7 bases and J by 3 bases, leaving 14 bases between them. Germline-derived CDR1 and CDR2 are WSHSY and SAAADI. The CDR3 covers 14 residues. The CDR3 protein is CASTGLKRTDTQYF. In DNA form, the CDR3 reads TGCGCCAGCACCGGACTAAAAAGGACAGATACGCAGTATTTT.

The chain recombines TRBV7-2 with TRBJ1-6; D ambiguous. Germline V gene lookup returns CDR1 SGHTA and CDR2 FQGNSA. This CDR3 is built from 15 residues. Trimming removed 4 bases at V and 7 bases at J, with 14 bases between. CDR3 sequence reads: CASSSDRTANSPLHF. Here the CDR3 DNA reads TGTGCCAGCAGCTCAGATAGAACAGCAAATTCACCCCTCCACTTT.

The chain uses TRBV29-1 and TRBJ1-6; 8 bases match TRBD1. Losses at the gene ends were 5 bases for V and 5 bases for J; bases not matched to a gene: 5. The germline gives CDR1 SQVTM, CDR2 ANQGSEA. The CDR3 extends over 14 amino acids. The CDR3 DNA sequence: TGCAGCGTTAGGTCAGGGGGCGATAATTCACCCCTCCACTTT. It is translated as CSVRSGGDNSPLHF.

V gene TRBV18 combines with J gene TRBJ2-6, with 7 bases fitting TRBD1. V shed 6 bases and J 1 base; nucleotides not matched to a gene: 9. Looked up from germline, CDR1 is KGHSH and CDR2 is LQKENI. This CDR3 spans 17 amino acids. CDR3 sequence: CASSPRQGPSGANVLTF. CDR3 in DNA: TGTGCCAGCTCTCCTAGACAGGGCCCGTCTGGGGCCAACGTCCTGACTTTC. Combining the CDR3 with reference TRBV18 and TRBJ2-6 gives the whole variable domain NAGVMQNPRHLVRRRGQEARLRCSPMKGHSHVYWYRQLPEEGLKFMVYLQKENIIDESGMPKERFSAEFPKEGPSILRIQQVVRGDSAAYFCASSPRQGPSGANVLTFGAGSRLTVL.

The J gene is TRBJ2-7, the V gene TRBV19; D perhaps matches TRBD2 (5 bases). The germline V and J ends were trimmed by 3 bases and 0 bases, with 9 bases remaining between them. CDR3 size: 14 residues. The germline V gene encodes CDR1 LNHDA and CDR2 SQIVND (reference sequence). The CDR3 sequence: CASSMDSYSYEQYF. CDR3 in DNA: TGTGCCAGTAGTATGGACTCTTACTCCTACGAGCAGTACTTC.

The rearrangement uses TRBV4-1 and TRBJ1-5, with a possible D match to TRBD1 (6 bases). CDR3 size: 17 residues. CDR1 and CDR2 (germline): MGHRA, YSYEKL. Trimming took off 1 base at V and 5 bases at J, with 18 bases between the two ends. The CDR3 spells CASSQAQGRYEDQPQHF. DNA of the CDR3: TGCGCCAGCAGCCAAGCACAGGGAAGGTATGAAGATCAGCCCCAGCATTTT.

A few counts support this clone. The V call is TRBV13, the J call TRBJ2-5; 9 nucleotides line up with TRBD1. The J call may be faulty, since TRBJ2-7 better matches the DNA end. Germline V gene data show CDR1 as PRHDT and CDR2 as FYEKMQ (reference sequence). The CDR3 sequence is 13 residues long. The CDR3 DNA reads as TGTGCCAGCAGGTCCGGGACAGGGAGCGAGCAGTACTTC. Protein: CASRSGTGSEQYF.

This clone was found a few times. This chain links TRBV25-1 with TRBJ1-2; D is possibly TRBD1 (5 bases). The CDR3 is 14 residues long. The germline V and J ends were trimmed by 3 bases and 2 bases, with 10 bases remaining between them. The germline gives CDR1 MGHDK, CDR2 SYGVNS. The CDR3 sequence: CASSERGGNYGYTF. The CDR3 DNA sequence: TGTGCCAGCAGTGAGCGGGGCGGGAACTATGGCTACACCTTC.

CDR3 sequence reads: CASSDGTVNQPQHF. The CDR3 nucleotides are TGTGCCAGCAGCGACGGGACAGTCAATCAGCCCCAGCATTTT. The rearrangement links TRBV6-5 to TRBJ1-5, with 7 bases aligning to TRBD1. CDR1 is MNHEY, CDR2 SVGAGI, per germline. V shed 6 bases, J shed 3 bases, and the junction held 5 bases outside the gene matches. This CDR3 has 14 amino acids.

This clone was detected only a few times. V gene TRBV4-1 combines with J gene TRBJ1-5; a possible D gene is TRBD1 (5 bases). With 1 base removed from V and 5 bases from J, the gap between germline ends came to 6 bases. The CDR3 covers 13 residues. The germline V gene has CDR1 MGHRA and CDR2 YSYEKL. The CDR3 here is CASSQGRDQPQHF. The CDR3 bases are TGCGCCAGCAGCCAAGGCAGGGATCAGCCCCAGCATTTT.

Note on this clone: The junction differs from germline at one of its ends, possibly a read error. V usage is TRBV27 and J usage is TRBJ1-2; D uncertain. CDR1 MNHEY and CDR2 SMNVEV come from the germline V gene (reference sequence). This CDR3 spans 13 amino acids. As DNA, the CDR3 is TGTGCCAGCCGGCATACAGAGAACTGTGGCTACACCTTC. It encodes CASRHTENCGYTF.

The V call is TRBV25-1, the J call TRBJ1-1; D ambiguous. The CDR3 length is 14 residues. V dropped 5 bases and J dropped 4 bases, with 14 bases sitting between them. Germline-derived CDR1 and CDR2 are MGHDK and SYGVNS. The CDR3 reads CASSPRVLSTEAFF. The CDR3 DNA reads TGTGCCAGCAGTCCCCGGGTCTTGAGCACTGAAGCTTTCTTT.

The gene calls are TRBV5-1 and TRBJ2-7; D is possibly TRBD1 (6 bases). Germline CDR1 and CDR2: SGHRS and YFSETQ. V was clipped by 4 bases and J by 3 bases, with 11 bases between them. This CDR3 spans 13 amino acids. The DNA of the CDR3 is TGCGCCAGCAGCCTCCGGGACAACTACGAGCAGTACTTC. As protein: CASSLRDNYEQYF. The variable domain in full, with the rest retrieved from reference TRBV5-1 and TRBJ2-7, is KAGVTQTPRYLIKTRGQQVTLSCSPISGHRSVSWYQQTPGQGLQFLFEYFSETQRNKGNFPGRFSGRQFSNSRSEMNVSTLELGDSALYLCASSLRDNYEQYFGPGTRLTVT.

This clone was counted only a few times. This chain links TRBV5-1 with TRBJ1-1, with a weak D call TRBD1 (5 bases). This CDR3 is 16 amino acids long. The germline CDR1 and CDR2 sequences are SGHRS and YFSETQ. The V end lost 0 bases, the J end lost 4 bases, and 16 bases lay between the germline ends. CDR3 region: CASSLGGGVHSTEAFF. In nucleotides, the CDR3 is TGCGCCAGCAGCTTGGGGGGAGGGGTACACAGCACTGAAGCTTTCTTT.

This clone was found a few times. The rearrangement joins TRBV15 to TRBJ2-7; 10 bases align to TRBD1. This CDR3 spans 15 amino acids. CDR1 and CDR2 from the germline V gene are LNHNV and YYDKDF (reference sequence). V gave up 3 bases and J gave up 7 bases; unmatched junction bases: 9. The CDR3 DNA reads TGTGCCACCAGCAGCCACCTGACAGGGGGCTGGGAGCAGTACTTC. It yields the protein CATSSHLTGGWEQYF.

The chain links TRBV7-8 to TRBJ2-7; 7 nucleotides line up with TRBD1. Germline V gene sequence: CDR1 SGHVS, CDR2 FQNEAQ. The CDR3 has 16 amino acids. V lost 1 base to trimming and J lost 2 bases; unmatched junction nucleotides: 8. For the CDR3, the DNA is TGTGCCAGCAGCTTAGGATGGGGACAGCTTACCTACGAGCAGTACTTC. Its translation: CASSLGWGQLTYEQYF.

The J gene is TRBJ1-2, the V gene TRBV19; tentative D call: TRBD1 (6 bases). The V gene's germline CDR1 is LNHDA and CDR2 SQIVND (reference sequence). V shed 3 bases and J shed 8 bases, with 13 bases lying between them. The CDR3 is made up of 13 amino acids. The CDR3 loop is CASSIYGGGGYTF. In DNA, the CDR3 is TGTGCCAGTAGTATCTATGGGGGCGGCGGCTACACCTTC.